Given below is one T cell receptor beta chain in context. This receptor's antigen is unknown. Nothing much larger sits one base from this clone, and base qualities are not available. The data are from a study of OX40 agonist ivuxolimab in advanced cancers. Regarding the study in general: Ivuxolimab was an agonistic, fully human IgG2 monoclonal antibody directed against OX40 (CD134), a costimulatory receptor. Intravenous ivuxolimab was administered to patients every 2 weeks at six dose levels: 0.01, 0.1, 0.3, 1.5, 3 and 10 mg/kg. Among the roughly 52 dose-escalation patients, about 20 had hepatocellular carcinoma, around 15 melanoma, 9 renal cell carcinoma and 9 head and neck cancer. The dose-escalation cohort was 80% to 90% male with a mean age of approximately 60 years, ranging from roughly 20 to 80. Patients were allowed to have had prior anti-PD-1, anti-PD-L1 or anti-CTLA-4 therapy, and approximately 40% of the dose-escalation patients had previously received checkpoint inhibitors. Partial responses occurred in three dose-escalation patients, of whom one had hepatocellular carcinoma and two had cutaneous melanoma. The point of sequencing TCRbeta in the periphery was to test whether ivuxolimab changed TCR sequence diversity and drove clonal T-cell expansion. The paper reports the monotherapy dose-escalation portion (N of about 52 patients) of the phase I ivuxolimab trial. The research as a whole found: Which antigens the clonally expanded peripheral T cells were specific for was not determined. In the 0.1-3.0 mg/kg groups, partial responders were among the patients with the lowest normalized peripheral clonal expansion, particularly in CD8+ T cells. Low levels of normalized T-cell clonal expansion were also seen in some patients who did not respond. After ivuxolimab, more expanded clones were found on average in CD8+ T cells than in CD4+ T cells. At doses of 0.1 to 3.0 mg/kg, clonal expansion of both CD4+ and CD8+ blood T cells was observed from baseline to week 6.

V is pruned by 3 bases and J by 4 bases, leaving 14 bases of the junction without a gene match. CDR1 and CDR2 were assigned from the germline V gene as MGHRA and YSYEKL. The CDR3 covers 17 residues, taking in both the cysteine and the phenylalanine. Only CDR3 DNA remains: 51 bases, in frame from the first base. Genomic DNA was extracted from sorted cells for sequencing of the TCRbeta CDR3 region. The immunoSEQ Assay was used for sequencing of TCRbeta CDR3 regions. Held by TCRdb, this immuneACCESS table contains in-frame sequences only and omits some clones. Under half of the omission traces to an unresolved V gene where checked; the cause of the rest is unknown. The sample records roughly 35,000 clones, approximately 90% of which are singletons. Clones ranked in the top ten supply less than 5% of the sample. Patients with a history of autoimmune disease or receiving systemic immunosuppression were excluded from the trial. Peripheral blood for TCR sequencing was drawn from every dose cohort at baseline, at cycle 4 day 1 and at cycle 7 day 1. The samples were drawn from a first-in-human, open-label, multicenter phase I dose-escalation trial of ivuxolimab. Adults with locally advanced or metastatic melanoma, renal cell, hepatocellular, or head and neck squamous cell carcinoma were enrolled in the trial. Before TCR sequencing, CD4+ T cells and CD8+ T cells from peripheral blood were sorted into separate populations.

Specimen: CD4+ or CD8+ T cells sorted from blood, collected in a trial of the OX40 agonist ivuxolimab. The receptor was derived from an adult with an advanced solid tumor such as melanoma, head and neck, liver or kidney cancer. Recombination linked TRBV4-1 to TRBJ1-2, with TRBD1 identical over 7 junction bases. The CDR3 has the sequence CASSHRDSPWLSYGYTF. The nucleotide sequence reads as follows: TGCGCCAGCAGCCACCGGGACAGCCCCTGGCTAAGCTATGGCTACACCTTC.